This note documents a single T cell receptor (beta chain) sequence. Its antigen is currently unknown. The data are from a study of shared clonotypes between healthy human individuals. Findings and limits, study-wide: At large depth, rarefaction still showed sorted-subset sequencing to be incomplete. Across subsets, estimated richness was generally greater for naive than for memory populations.

The CDR3 sequence is 19 residues long. Germline V gene data show CDR1 as LNHNV and CDR2 as YYDKDF (reference sequence). Trimming shortened V by 0 bases and J by 4 bases, and 22 bases separated the two germline ends. TCRdb's table, derived via immunoSEQ multiplex PCR, lists solely in-frame clones and lacks some. The table has about 2.3 million clones, approximately 90% seen once. The source is a man in his late teens or twenties in good health. Some clones in this sample may be carry-over from other donors' samples. The chain carries TRBV15 and TRBJ2-1; the D gene is possibly TRBD2 (5 bases). Material: naive CD4+ T cells from PBMCs. This sample's subset: CD45RA+ positively selected. The CDR3 reads CATSRDLRMTSGRYNEQFF. For the CDR3, the DNA is TGTGCCACCAGCAGAGATCTTCGAATGACCAGCGGAAGGTACAATGAGCAGTTCTTC.